The 22 T cell receptor beta chains given below trace back to one sample, sequenced in a study of blood T cell repertoires in COVID-19. Profiling relied on immunoSEQ multiplex PCR, and the TCRdb table lists in-frame clones only, not all of them. The table lists some 200,000 clones, approximately 78% of them singletons. Sequences were obtained from peripheral blood. The receptors shown here come from a woman in her 70s with COVID-19, enrolled during active disease.

The genes are TRBV2 and TRBJ1-1, with 7 bases aligning to TRBD1. The CDR3 consists of 14 residues. The germline CDR1 and CDR2 sequences are SNHLY and FYNNEI. The trim removed 7 bases at V and 0 bases at J, leaving 5 bases unmatched. The CDR3 spells CASTLTGMNTEAFF. The CDR3 coding sequence is TGTGCCAGCACTCTGACAGGGATGAACACTGAAGCTTTCTTT.

The rearrangement joins TRBV9 to TRBJ1-5, with D unclear. The CDR3 covers 14 residues. V lost 5 bases to trimming and J lost 7 bases, with 16 bases between them. Germline V lookup: CDR1 SGDLS, CDR2 YYNGEE. The CDR3 here is CASSLLGTRQPQHF. CDR3 DNA: TGTGCCAGCAGTCTATTGGGTACTAGGCAGCCCCAGCATTTT.

The chain has TRBV6-6 and TRBJ1-2, with D hard to call. V was cut by 0 bases and J by 2 bases, with 4 bases left in between. The CDR3 runs 13 residues. Germline V gene sequence: CDR1 MNHNY, CDR2 SVGAGI (reference sequence). The CDR3 DNA is TGTGCCAGCAGTTACTCCAAAAACTATGGCTACACCTTC. Its translation: CASSYSKNYGYTF.

This rearrangement joins TRBV19 to TRBJ2-6, with 7 nucleotides matching TRBD2. V shed 3 bases, J shed 4 bases, and the junction held 6 bases outside the gene matches. In germline, CDR1 is LNHDA, CDR2 SQIVND (reference sequence). There are 16 residues in the CDR3. In nucleotides, the CDR3 is TGTGCCAGTAGTATGTTCGGGGGGACCGGGGCCAACGTCCTGACTTTC. It translates to CASSMFGGTGANVLTF.

This clone came up once. The chain joins TRBV6-5 to TRBJ2-6; 8 bases align to TRBD2. The V and J ends lost 4 bases and 2 bases, in that order; junction bases with no gene match: 1. CDR3 length equals 15 residues. Germline V gene sequence: CDR1 MNHEY, CDR2 SVGAGI. The CDR3 protein is CASSSGGAGANVLTF. For the CDR3, the DNA is TGTGCCAGCAGTTCCGGGGGGGCTGGGGCCAACGTCCTGACTTTC.

V and J are TRBV19 and TRBJ1-1, with 9 bases aligning to TRBD1. The V segment lost 7 bases and the J segment 4 bases; nucleotides outside the gene matches: 13. In germline, CDR1 is LNHDA, CDR2 SQIVND (reference sequence). The CDR3 length is 16 residues. The CDR3 spells CASTSGTGIKRTEAFF. For the CDR3, the DNA is TGTGCCAGTACCTCCGGGACAGGGATAAAGCGCACTGAAGCTTTCTTT. Using reference TRBV19 and TRBJ1-1 for the parts outside the CDR3, the full variable domain is DGGITQSPKYLFRKEGQNVTLSCEQNLNHDAMYWYRQDPGQGLRLIYYSQIVNDFQKGDIAEGYSVSREKKESFPLTVTSAQKNPTAFYLCASTSGTGIKRTEAFFGQGTRLTVV.

This chain connects TRBV27 to TRBJ1-5; maybe TRBD1 (6 bases). Germline V lookup: CDR1 MNHEY, CDR2 SMNVEV (reference sequence). Trimming left V 0 bases short and J 5 bases short, with 14 bases between. CDR3 size: 16 residues. This chain's CDR3 is CASSLSGRGGDQPQHF. The CDR3 DNA sequence: TGTGCCAGCAGTTTATCCGGCAGGGGTGGGGATCAGCCCCAGCATTTT.

The chain is built from TRBV11-2 and TRBJ2-3; TRBD2 matches 8 bases. The germline gives CDR1 SGHAT, CDR2 FQNNGV. J was trimmed by 4 bases and V by 4 bases; bases with no gene match: 16. CDR3 size: 18 residues. CDR3 sequence reads: CASSSDGSSGSFPDTQYF. The CDR3 coding sequence is TGTGCCAGCAGCTCCGACGGGTCTAGCGGGTCGTTCCCAGATACGCAGTATTTT.

The chain has TRBV29-1 and TRBJ2-3; D gene ambiguous. The CDR3 is made up of 13 amino acids. CDR1 is SQVTM and CDR2 is ANQGSEA in the germline V gene. The V gene lost 3 bases and the J gene lost 1 base, with 8 bases spanning the gap. The DNA for the CDR3 is TGCAGCGTTGATAGTCGGGGCACAGATACGCAGTATTTT. Its protein product is CSVDSRGTDTQYF.

This clone has just a few counts. The chain recombines TRBV11-2 with TRBJ2-5; 7 bases fit TRBD2. The V gene end was trimmed by 2 bases and the J gene end by 7 bases; junction bases not matched to a gene: 19. Germline-derived CDR1 and CDR2 are SGHAT and FQNNGV. The CDR3 loop spans 18 amino acids. The CDR3 coding sequence is TGTGCCAGCAGCTTACATTATACCGGGACTATCCACGGCGGGACCCAGTACTTC. It yields the protein CASSLHYTGTIHGGTQYF.

The chain combines TRBV28 with TRBJ2-4; weak D call: TRBD1 (5 bases). Germline V gene lookup returns CDR1 MDHEN and CDR2 SYDVKM. V was shortened by 10 bases and J by 4 bases, with 17 bases between the two germline ends. The CDR3 has 14 residues. The chain's CDR3 is CATLQGLGKNIQYF. CDR3 bases: TGTGCCACCCTTCAGGGTCTCGGGAAAAACATTCAGTACTTC.

The chain couples TRBV6-5 to TRBJ1-1, with a possible D match to TRBD1 (6 bases). Trimming left V 7 bases short and J 8 bases short, with 14 bases between. The CDR3 runs to 12 residues. Germline V gives CDR1 MNHEY, CDR2 SVGAGI. CDR3 amino acids: CASTSPRGEAFF. The CDR3 coding sequence is TGTGCCAGCACCTCTCCGAGGGGGGAAGCTTTCTTT.

In this sample, this clone turned up once. This chain links TRBV27 with TRBJ1-6; a possible D gene is TRBD1 (6 bases). This CDR3 comprises 15 residues. V lost 4 bases and J lost 3, with 10 bases in between. Looked up from germline, CDR1 is MNHEY and CDR2 is SMNVEV (reference sequence). CDR3 protein: CASSSPRGYNSPLHF. In DNA form, the CDR3 reads TGTGCCAGCAGTTCCCCCAGGGGCTATAATTCACCCCTCCACTTT.

As regards this clone: At one boundary the junction diverges from the germline segment, which might be a read error. This chain connects TRBV25-1 to TRBJ2-1; 8 bases agree with TRBD2. The germline gives CDR1 MGHDK, CDR2 SYGVNS. There are 12 residues in the CDR3. CDR3 in DNA: TGTGCCAGCACCGGCGGGAGCGGGAGCTTAGTCTTC. Translated, it gives CASTGGSGSLVF.

This rearrangement joins TRBV18 to TRBJ2-5, with a tentative D call TRBD2 (6 bases). V was clipped by 2 bases and J by 4 bases, with 17 bases between them. Germline CDR1 reads KGHSH; CDR2 reads LQKENI. The CDR3 extends over 16 amino acids. CDR3 coding DNA: TGTGCCAGCTCACCAATTACAGAAGGGCGGGGAGAGACCCAGTACTTC. Amino acid sequence: CASSPITEGRGETQYF.

This chain uses TRBV5-1 with TRBJ2-7, with a possible D match to TRBD1 (6 bases). The CDR3 is made up of 14 amino acids. Germline V gene lookup returns CDR1 SGHRS and CDR2 YFSETQ. V lost 0 bases and J lost 2, with 9 bases in between. The CDR3 loop reads CASSLGQDPYEQYF. The CDR3 DNA is TGCGCCAGCAGCTTGGGACAGGATCCCTACGAGCAGTACTTC.

J is TRBJ2-6 and V is TRBV10-2; 7 positions match TRBD1. Germline lookup yields CDR1 WSHSY and CDR2 SAAADI. V was pared by 8 bases and J by 3 bases, with 7 bases of the junction left unmatched. This CDR3 region has 15 residues. The CDR3 region is CASAVTGVGANVLTF. The CDR3 bases are TGCGCCAGCGCGGTCACAGGGGTTGGGGCCAACGTCCTGACTTTC.

This chain uses TRBV7-2 with TRBJ1-2; 7 bases agree with TRBD1. Germline CDR1 and CDR2: SGHTA and FQGNSA. CDR3 length: 14 residues. V gave up 5 bases and J gave up 6 bases; unmatched junction bases: 9. The chain's CDR3 is CASSTRQGAHGYTF. The CDR3 nucleotides are TGTGCCAGCAGCACAAGACAGGGCGCCCATGGCTACACCTTC.

The chain links TRBV5-1 to TRBJ2-6, with D unclear. Germline V gene lookup returns CDR1 SGHRS and CDR2 YFSETQ. V dropped 0 bases and J dropped 0 bases, with 7 bases sitting between them. CDR3 size: 16 residues. CDR3 protein: CASSLDSFSGANVLTF. CDR3 bases: TGCGCCAGCAGCTTGGACAGTTTCTCTGGGGCCAACGTCCTGACTTTC.

The J gene is TRBJ1-1, the V gene TRBV18; 9 nucleotides align to TRBD1. CDR1 is KGHSH, CDR2 LQKENI, per germline. V was clipped by 5 bases and J by 1 base; unmatched bases: 2. The CDR3 extends over 14 amino acids. CDR3 loop: CASSRQGENTEAFF. CDR3 in DNA: TGTGCCAGCTCAAGACAGGGGGAGAACACTGAAGCTTTCTTT.

CDR3 sequence (DNA): TGTGCCAGTTTTTCGGGACAGGGTAAGCCCCAGTACTTC. Encoded protein: CASFSGQGKPQYF. This chain connects TRBV2 to TRBJ2-7; 9 bases are a match to TRBD1. V was pared by 9 bases and J by 10 bases, with 13 bases of the junction left unmatched. Germline CDR1 and CDR2: SNHLY and FYNNEI. The CDR3 sequence is 13 residues long. The full variable domain, rest sourced from reference TRBV2 and TRBJ2-7, is EPEVTQTPSHQVTQMGQEVILRCVPISNHLYFYWYRQILGQKVEFLVSFYNNEISEKSEIFDDQFSVERPDGSNFTLKIRSTKLEDSAMYFCASFSGQGKPQYFGPGTRLTVT.

The chain links TRBV7-3 to TRBJ1-1; D call uncertain. V dropped 1 base and J dropped 4 bases, with 7 bases sitting between them. Germline V gives CDR1 SGHTA, CDR2 FQGTGA. The CDR3 extends over 13 amino acids. CDR3: CASSLRRGTEAFF. The CDR3 DNA follows: TGTGCCAGCAGCTTAAGAAGAGGCACTGAAGCTTTCTTT.